This is a list of T cell receptor beta chains from one sample in a study of a mutant IDH1 vaccine in newly diagnosed glioma. Their antigens remain unidentified. Using immunoSEQ multiplex PCR, the repertoire was profiled, and TCRdb retains in-frame clones only, with some absent. The sample has roughly 120,000 clones, 80% seen once. Sequences were derived from PBMCs, sampled from a glioma patient whose treatment included an IDH1 peptide vaccine. The receptor set was obtained from a man in his forties with glioma. Each CDR3 is given with its conserved first and last residue. D genes are given only for firm matches. The size of a clone is reported for some rows only, either as once, few or many, or as a class for expanded clones.

>TRBJ1-4|NA|NA|TRBV18
CASSPGAGTNEKLFF
TGTGCCAGCTCACCCGGGGCAGGGACTAATGAAAAACTGTTTTTT
>TRBJ1-2|NA|NA|TRBV2
CASSVLTSGGYGYTF
TGTGCCAGTAGTGTTCTCACCTCTGGAGGCTATGGCTACACCTTC
>TRBJ2-7|NA|NA|TRBV29-1
CSVKGFDEQYF
TGCAGCGTTAAGGGGTTCGACGAGCAGTACTTC
>TRBJ2-1|TRBD2|NA|TRBV10-3
CAIRGGSGSSYNEQFF
TGTGCCATCAGGGGGGGTAGCGGGAGCTCCTACAATGAGCAGTTCTTC
>TRBJ2-7|NA|NA|TRBV10-2
CASTRGLAYEQYF
TGCGCCAGCACCCGGGGCCTAGCCTACGAGCAGTACTTC
>TRBJ2-2|TRBD2|once|TRBV5-1
CASSWRGGRSGELFF
TGCGCCAGCAGCTGGCGGGGGGGCCGATCCGGGGAGCTGTTTTTT
>TRBJ2-3|TRBD2|NA|TRBV6-1
CASSESIGGYGTDTQYF
TGTGCCAGCAGTGAAAGTATCGGGGGGTACGGCACAGATACGCAGTATTTT
>TRBJ2-4|NA|NA|TRBV30
CAWKGVGDIQYF
TGTGCCTGGAAGGGTGTAGGGGACATTCAGTACTTC
>TRBJ2-2|TRBD1|few|TRBV5-6
CASVGQGRAGELFF
TGTGCCAGCGTCGGACAGGGGCGGGCCGGGGAGCTGTTTTTT
>TRBJ2-1|TRBD2|NA|TRBV4-2
CASSQEASGANYNEQFF
TGTGCCAGCAGCCAAGAAGCTAGCGGGGCCAATTACAATGAGCAGTTCTTC
>TRBJ2-3|NA|NA|TRBV4-1
CASSPERDGRGTQYF
TGCGCCAGCAGCCCTGAACGGGACGGAAGAGGTACGCAGTATTTT
>TRBJ2-3|NA|NA|TRBV10-3
CAISETGVSTDTQYF
TGTGCCATCAGTGAAACGGGGGTTAGCACAGATACGCAGTATTTT
>TRBJ1-5|TRBD1|NA|TRBV5-1
CASSPTTGGAQPQHF
TGCGCCAGCAGCCCTACTACAGGGGGGGCTCAGCCCCAGCATTTT
>TRBJ2-5|NA|NA|TRBV6-5
CASSYTSKETQYF
TGTGCCAGCAGTTACACGAGTAAAGAGACCCAGTACTTC
>TRBJ2-7|NA|few|TRBV2
CASIRDRSAYEQYF
TGTGCCAGCATCCGCGACAGGAGCGCCTACGAGCAGTACTTC
>TRBJ1-2|TRBD1|few|TRBV6-4
CASSWGQGSPYGYTF
TGTGCCAGCAGCTGGGGACAGGGGAGTCCCTATGGCTACACCTTC
>TRBJ2-6|NA|NA|TRBV5-4
CASSILSSGANVLTF
TGTGCCAGCAGCATCCTGAGCTCTGGGGCCAACGTCCTGACTTTC
>TRBJ2-2|NA|NA|TRBV2
CASRTGANTGELFF
TGTGCCAGCAGGACGGGGGCTAACACCGGGGAGCTGTTTTTT
>TRBJ2-7|NA|NA|TRBV6-5
CASSLMGRTYEQYF
TGTGCCAGCAGCCTTATGGGACGGACCTACGAGCAGTACTTC
>TRBJ1-2|TRBD1|NA|TRBV28
CASSTTQGGFVYTF
TGTGCCAGCAGTACGACACAGGGGGGCTTCGTCTACACCTTC
>TRBJ2-3|TRBD2|NA|TRBV5-4
CASSLGLLDTQYF
TGTGCCAGCAGTCTGGGACTATTGGATACGCAGTATTTT
>TRBJ2-3|NA|NA|TRBV7-2
CASSQVGRTDTQYF
TGTGCCAGCAGCCAGGTGGGGCGCACAGATACGCAGTATTTT
>TRBJ2-1|TRBD2|many|TRBV10-1
CASSEFFSSGDYNEQFF
TGCGCCAGCAGTGAGTTTTTTTCTAGCGGGGACTACAATGAGCAGTTCTTC
>TRBJ1-4|TRBD1|few|TRBV10-3
CAISDRGQGEKLFF
TGTGCCATCAGTGATCGAGGACAGGGTGAAAAACTGTTTTTT
>TRBJ2-3|TRBD2|NA|TRBV5-4
CASSLGLAGGPNTQYF
TGTGCCAGCAGCTTGGGACTAGCGGGGGGGCCGAATACGCAGTATTTT
>TRBJ2-2|NA|NA|TRBV10-1
CASSETGWSGELFF
TGCGCCAGCAGTGAGACAGGGTGGAGCGGGGAGCTGTTTTTT
>TRBJ2-2|NA|NA|TRBV7-2
CASSLVPGLNTGELFF
TGTGCCAGCAGCTTAGTGCCAGGTCTTAACACCGGGGAGCTGTTTTTT
>TRBJ1-1|NA|NA|TRBV5-5
CASSLDPSRRAFF
TGTGCCAGCAGCTTGGACCCTTCGAGACGAGCTTTCTTT
>TRBJ2-1|TRBD2|NA|TRBV2
CASSNLAGSYNEQFF
TGTGCCAGCAGTAACCTAGCGGGGTCCTACAATGAGCAGTTCTTC